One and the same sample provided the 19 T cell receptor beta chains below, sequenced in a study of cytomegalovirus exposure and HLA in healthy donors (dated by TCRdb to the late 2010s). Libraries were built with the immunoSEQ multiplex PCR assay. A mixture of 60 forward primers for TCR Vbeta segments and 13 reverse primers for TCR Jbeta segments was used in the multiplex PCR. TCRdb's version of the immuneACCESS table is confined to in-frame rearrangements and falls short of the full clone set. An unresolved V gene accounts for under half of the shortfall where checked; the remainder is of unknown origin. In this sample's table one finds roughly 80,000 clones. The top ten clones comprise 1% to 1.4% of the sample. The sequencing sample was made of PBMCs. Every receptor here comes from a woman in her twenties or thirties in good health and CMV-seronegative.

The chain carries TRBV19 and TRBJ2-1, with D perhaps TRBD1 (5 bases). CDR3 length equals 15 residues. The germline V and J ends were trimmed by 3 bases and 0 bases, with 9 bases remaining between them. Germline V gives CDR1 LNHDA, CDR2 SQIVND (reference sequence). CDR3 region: CASSMKTASYNEQFF. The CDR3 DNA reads TGTGCCAGTAGTATGAAGACAGCCTCCTACAATGAGCAGTTCTTC.

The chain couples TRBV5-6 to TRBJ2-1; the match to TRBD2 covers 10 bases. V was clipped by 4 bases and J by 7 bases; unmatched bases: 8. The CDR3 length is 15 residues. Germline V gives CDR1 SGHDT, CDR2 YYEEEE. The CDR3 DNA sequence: TGTGCCAGCAGCCGGGCTACTAGCGGGGCTAATGAGCAGTTCTTC. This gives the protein CASSRATSGANEQFF.

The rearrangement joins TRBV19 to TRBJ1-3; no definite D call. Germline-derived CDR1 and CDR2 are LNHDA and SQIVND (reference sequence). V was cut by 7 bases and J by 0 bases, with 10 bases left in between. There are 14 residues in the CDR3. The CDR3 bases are TGTGCCAGTACCCGGAGTTTCTCTGGAAACACCATATATTTT. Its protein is CASTRSFSGNTIYF.

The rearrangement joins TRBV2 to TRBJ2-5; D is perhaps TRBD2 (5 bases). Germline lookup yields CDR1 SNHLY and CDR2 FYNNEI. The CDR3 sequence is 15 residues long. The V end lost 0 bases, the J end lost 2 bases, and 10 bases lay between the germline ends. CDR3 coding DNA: TGTGCCAGCAGTGAAGCTCGGGGATGGCAAGAGACCCAGTACTTC. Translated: CASSEARGWQETQYF.

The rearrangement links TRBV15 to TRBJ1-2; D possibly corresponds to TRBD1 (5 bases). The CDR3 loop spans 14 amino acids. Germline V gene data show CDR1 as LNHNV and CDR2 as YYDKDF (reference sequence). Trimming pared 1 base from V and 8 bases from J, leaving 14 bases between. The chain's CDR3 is CATSRAEGRAGYTF. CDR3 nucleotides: TGTGCCACCAGCAGAGCCGAGGGGAGGGCGGGCTACACCTTC.

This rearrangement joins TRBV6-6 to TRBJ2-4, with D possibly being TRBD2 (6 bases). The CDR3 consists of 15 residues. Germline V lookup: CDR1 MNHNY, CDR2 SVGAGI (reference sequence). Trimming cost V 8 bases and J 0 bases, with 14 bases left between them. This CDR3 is CASLLGGSAKNIQYF. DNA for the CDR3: TGTGCCAGCCTCCTGGGGGGTTCAGCCAAAAACATTCAGTACTTC.

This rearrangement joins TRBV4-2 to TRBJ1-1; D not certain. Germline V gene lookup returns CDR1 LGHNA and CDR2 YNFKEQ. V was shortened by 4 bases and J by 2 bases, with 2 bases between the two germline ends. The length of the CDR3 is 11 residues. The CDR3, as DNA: TGTGCCAGCAGCCTAAACACTGAAGCTTTCTTT. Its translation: CASSLNTEAFF.

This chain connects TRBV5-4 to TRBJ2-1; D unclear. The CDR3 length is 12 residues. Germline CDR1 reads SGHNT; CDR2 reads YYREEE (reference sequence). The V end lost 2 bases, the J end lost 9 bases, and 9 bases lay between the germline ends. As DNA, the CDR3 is TGTGCCAGCAGCTTCTTCGGGTCTGAGCAGTTCTTC. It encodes CASSFFGSEQFF.

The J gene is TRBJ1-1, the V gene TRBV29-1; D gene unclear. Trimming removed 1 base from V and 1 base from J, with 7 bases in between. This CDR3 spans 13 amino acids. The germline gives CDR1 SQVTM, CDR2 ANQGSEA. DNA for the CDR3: TGCAGCGTTGAAGGGAGCCCGAACACTGAAGCTTTCTTT. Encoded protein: CSVEGSPNTEAFF. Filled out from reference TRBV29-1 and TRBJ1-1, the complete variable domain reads SAVISQKPSRDICQRGTSLTIQCQVDSQVTMMFWYRQQPGQSLTLIATANQGSEATYESGFVIDKFPISRPNLTFSTLTVSNMSPEDSSIYLCSVEGSPNTEAFFGQGTRLTVV.

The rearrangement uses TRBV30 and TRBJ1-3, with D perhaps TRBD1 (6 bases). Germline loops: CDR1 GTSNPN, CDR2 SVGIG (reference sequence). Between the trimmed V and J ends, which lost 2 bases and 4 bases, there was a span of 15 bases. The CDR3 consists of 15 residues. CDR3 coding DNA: TGTGCCTGGAGTATCCCAGGGGTTTACGGAAACACCATATATTTT. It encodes CAWSIPGVYGNTIYF.

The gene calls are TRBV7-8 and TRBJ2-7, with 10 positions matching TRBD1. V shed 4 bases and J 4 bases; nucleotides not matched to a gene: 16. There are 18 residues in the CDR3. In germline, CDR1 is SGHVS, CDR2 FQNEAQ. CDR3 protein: CASSSSKPGQGYTYEQYF. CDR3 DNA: TGTGCCAGCAGCTCATCCAAACCGGGACAGGGGTATACTTACGAGCAGTACTTC.

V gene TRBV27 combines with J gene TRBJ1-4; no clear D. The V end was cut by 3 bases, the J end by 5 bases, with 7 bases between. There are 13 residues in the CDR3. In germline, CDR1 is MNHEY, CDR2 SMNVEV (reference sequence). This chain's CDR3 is CASSLRRNEKLFF. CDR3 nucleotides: TGTGCCAGCAGTTTGAGGAGAAATGAAAAACTGTTTTTT.

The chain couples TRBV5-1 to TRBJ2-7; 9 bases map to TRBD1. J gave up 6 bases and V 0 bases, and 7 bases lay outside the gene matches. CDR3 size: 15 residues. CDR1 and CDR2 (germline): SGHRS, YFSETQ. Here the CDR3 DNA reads TGCGCCAGCAGCTTGGAGACAGGGGGGTTCGGCGAGCAGTACTTC. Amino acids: CASSLETGGFGEQYF.

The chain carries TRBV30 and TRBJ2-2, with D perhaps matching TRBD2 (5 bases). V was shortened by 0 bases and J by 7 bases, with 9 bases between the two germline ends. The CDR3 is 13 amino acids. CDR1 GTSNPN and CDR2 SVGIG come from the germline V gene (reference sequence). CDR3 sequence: CAWSVRGIGELFF. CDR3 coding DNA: TGTGCCTGGAGTGTACGGGGAATCGGGGAGCTGTTTTTT.

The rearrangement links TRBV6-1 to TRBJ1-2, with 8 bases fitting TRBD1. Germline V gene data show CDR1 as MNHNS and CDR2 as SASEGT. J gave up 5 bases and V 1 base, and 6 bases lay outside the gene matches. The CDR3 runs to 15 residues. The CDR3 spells CASSEEWDRYYGYTF. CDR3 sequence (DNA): TGTGCCAGCAGTGAAGAGTGGGACAGGTATTATGGCTACACCTTC.

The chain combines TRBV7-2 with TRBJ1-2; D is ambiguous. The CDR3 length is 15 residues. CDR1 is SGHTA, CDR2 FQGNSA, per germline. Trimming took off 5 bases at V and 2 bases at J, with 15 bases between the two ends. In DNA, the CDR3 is TGTGCCAGCAGCCCTCTCGCGGAGCCCAACTATGGCTACACCTTC. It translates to CASSPLAEPNYGYTF. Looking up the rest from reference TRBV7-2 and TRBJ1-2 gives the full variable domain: GAGVSQSPSNKVTEKGKDVELRCDPISGHTALYWYRQSLGQGLEFLIYFQGNSAPDKSGLPSDRFSAERTGGSVSTLTIQRTQQEDSAVYLCASSPLAEPNYGYTFGSGTRLTVV.

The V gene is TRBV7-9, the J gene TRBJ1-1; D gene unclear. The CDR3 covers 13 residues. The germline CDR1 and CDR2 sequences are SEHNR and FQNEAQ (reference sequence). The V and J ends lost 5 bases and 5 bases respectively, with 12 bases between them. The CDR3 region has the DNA TGTGCCAGCAGCCTGACCTCGAGGACTGAAGCTTTCTTT. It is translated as CASSLTSRTEAFF.

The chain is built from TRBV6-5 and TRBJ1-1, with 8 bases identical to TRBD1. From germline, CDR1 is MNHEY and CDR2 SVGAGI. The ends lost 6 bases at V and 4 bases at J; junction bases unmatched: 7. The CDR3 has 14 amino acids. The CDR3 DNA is TGTGCCAGCAGATGGGCGGGGACAGGCACTGAAGCTTTCTTT. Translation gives CASRWAGTGTEAFF.

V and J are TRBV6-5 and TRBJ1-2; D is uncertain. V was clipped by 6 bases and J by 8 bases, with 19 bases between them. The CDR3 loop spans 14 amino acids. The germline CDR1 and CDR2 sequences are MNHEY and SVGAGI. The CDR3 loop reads CASRLDEARGGYTF. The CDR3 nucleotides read TGTGCCAGCAGATTAGACGAGGCACGTGGCGGCTACACCTTC.